This entry describes one T cell receptor (beta chain). This table comes from immunoSEQ multiplex PCR, and its TCRdb copy is limited to in-frame clones, with some not included. The data contain some 350,000 clones, 80% to 90% of them singletons. This sample was taken from a study of blood T cell repertoires in COVID-19. The overall study: Some COVID-19 samples were acute and others convalescent; all came from the United States, Italy and Spain. From T cells, B-cell-depleted T cells, or PBMCs came the material, which was cDNA or gDNA.

CDR1 and CDR2 (germline): MNHEY, SVGAGI. The trim removed 6 bases at V and 4 bases at J, leaving 8 bases unmatched. The CDR3 contains 14 residues. The rearrangement joins TRBV6-5 to TRBJ1-1; TRBD1 matches at 7 bases. The specimen was peripheral blood. This receptor was identified in a woman in her twenties or thirties with COVID-19, enrolled during active disease. The CDR3 region is CASSRTGGSTEAFF. The CDR3 DNA sequence: TGTGCCAGCAGCCGGACAGGCGGTAGCACTGAAGCTTTCTTT.